The clone carrying this TCR beta chain has at least ten counts. These data originate in a study of T cells in Graves' hyperthyroidism and ophthalmopathy. The CDR3 extends over 15 amino acids. The V and J ends lost 7 bases and 4 bases, in that order; junction bases with no gene match: 12. Amplification of TCR beta CDR3 regions used RNA as the template. An initial round of RT-PCR targeting the TCR CDR3 relied on the HTBI primer set. TCRdb re-derived calls from the multiplex PCR reads in MiXCR, one entry per CDR3 protein. In the table there are about 610,000 distinct CDR3 sequences, 35% to 55% of which are singletons.

This chain joins TRBV12-3 or TRBV12-4 and TRBJ1-1; TRBD1 matches at 7 bases. Sequenced sample: peripheral blood or thyroid tissue (not recorded which). The clonotype originates from a woman between 18 and 30 years old with Graves' hyperthyroidism. The CDR3 loop reads CASTLGRGRVTEAFF. Here the CDR3 DNA reads TGTGCCAGCACCTTGGGGAGGGGGCGGGTCACTGAAGCTTTCTTT.